This TCR beta chain was identified during a study of blood T cell repertoires in COVID-19. Study as a whole: Donors in the United States, Italy and Spain gave samples during acute or convalescent COVID-19. T cells, B-cell-depleted T cells, or PBMCs provided the cDNA or gDNA that served as material.

This CDR3 has 13 residues. With V trimmed by 4 bases and J by 5 bases, 4 bases remained unmatched. The germline V gene encodes CDR1 MNHEY and CDR2 SMNVEV (reference sequence). As processed by the authors: Estimates of nucleated cell counts were drawn from the amplification of reference gene primers. Here immunoSEQ multiplex PCR was the method, and the copy in TCRdb shows in-frame clones only, minus some. V, J and clone size are those of that table, while D and trimming were read from the DNA. The sample has approximately 31,000 clones, 80% to 90% seen once. The clonotype originates from an elderly woman with active or convalescent COVID-19. The V and J genes are TRBV27 and TRBJ1-2; 7 bases are shared with TRBD1. The sequencing input was peripheral blood. CDR3 protein: CASSYGTAYGYTF. In DNA form, the CDR3 reads TGTGCCAGCAGTTACGGGACAGCTTATGGCTACACCTTC.